The 7 T cell receptor beta chains in this list originate from one sample, sequenced in a study of T cell repertoires in cytomegalovirus infection. No antigen has been identified for these receptors. MiXCR, run by TCRdb on the reads, gives a single entry per CDR3 protein. The sample comprises about 120,000 distinct CDR3 sequences, about a tenth of which are singletons, and roughly 31% rests with the top ten. Sample: PBMCs, sequenced either directly or after in vitro stimulation (not recorded which). The source is a human donor in good health (CMV status not recorded). Some clones in this sample may be carry-over from other donors' samples.

J is TRBJ2-7 and V is TRBV4-2; TRBD2 agrees at 15 bases. The CDR3 sequence is 16 residues long. The V segment lost 2 bases and the J segment 3 bases; nucleotides outside the gene matches: 2. Germline V lookup: CDR1 LGHNA, CDR2 YNFKEQ. DNA of the CDR3: TGTGCCAGCAGCCAATGGACTAGCGGGAGGGTCTACGAGCAGTACGTC. This gives the protein CASSQWTSGRVYEQYV.

This clonotype was found many times. An end of the junction differs from the germline gene, which may be a read error. The V and J genes are TRBV7-2 and TRBJ2-1, with a possible D match to TRBD2 (5 bases). The CDR3 loop spans 13 amino acids. CDR1 is SGHTA and CDR2 is FQGNSA in the germline V gene. CDR3 amino acids: CASSLAASRSWVF. CDR3 coding DNA: TGTGCCAGCAGCTTAGCGGCTAGCAGGTCGTGGGTCTTC.

Only a few counts were recorded for this clonotype. The V call is TRBV5-4, the J call TRBJ2-7, with D uncertain. Germline-derived CDR1 and CDR2 are SGHNT and YYREEE (reference sequence). With 0 bases removed from V and 0 bases from J, the gap between germline ends came to 7 bases. CDR3 size: 14 residues. CDR3 residues: CASSLDQNSYEQYV. Here the CDR3 DNA reads TGTGCCAGCAGCTTGGACCAAAACTCCTACGAGCAGTACGTC.

The genes are TRBV6-2 or TRBV6-3 and TRBJ2-7; 7 positions agree with TRBD2. The CDR3 runs to 14 residues. Germline V gene lookup returns CDR1 MNHEY and CDR2 SVGEGT. The V and J ends lost 2 bases and 4 bases, in that order; junction bases with no gene match: 5. CDR3 sequence (DNA): TGTGCCAGCAGTTACGGAGCGGGACGGTACGAGCAGTACTTC. Its translation: CASSYGAGRYEQYF.

The V call is TRBV20-1, the J call TRBJ1-5; D is perhaps TRBD1 (6 bases). V was trimmed by 5 bases and J by 0 bases, leaving 17 bases between them. The length of the CDR3 is 16 residues. CDR1 and CDR2 (germline): DFQATT, SNEGSKA (reference sequence). The DNA for the CDR3 is TGCAGTGCTGTGTCATGGGAACAGGGTAGCAATCAGCCCCAGCATTTT. Its translation is CSAVSWEQGSNQPQHF.

The chain combines TRBV29-1 with TRBJ1-4; D gene unclear. The V end was cut by 5 bases, the J end by 8 bases, with 15 bases between. Germline CDR1 and CDR2: SQVTM and ANQGSEA. The CDR3 extends over 13 amino acids. This chain's CDR3 is CSVRPTQLEKLFF. As DNA, the CDR3 is TGCAGCGTTAGACCGACCCAGCTGGAAAAACTGTTTTTT.

This clonotype turned up a few times. The chain is built from TRBV3-1 and TRBJ2-2; D unresolved. The CDR3 is 13 amino acids. The V gene lost 1 base and the J gene lost 6 bases, with 6 bases spanning the gap. CDR1 LGHDT and CDR2 YNNKEL come from the germline V gene (reference sequence). The CDR3 loop reads CASSQGGAGELFF. CDR3 DNA sequence: TGTGCCAGCAGCCAAGGAGGCGCCGGGGAGCTGTTTTTT.